These 10 T cell receptor beta chains were sequenced from one sample in a study of graft-versus-host responses after intestinal transplantation. Measured with immunoSEQ multiplex PCR; TCRdb has only the in-frame clones, and not every one. The sample comprises 7,500 to 10,000 clones, under 85% of which are singletons, and less than 25% rests with the top ten. Graft material was processed, releasing intraepithelial and lamina propria lymphocytes. The source material was ileum tissue, sampled 500 to 550 days after intestinal transplant. These receptors originate from a human patient who received an intestinal transplant, so some T cells may come from the graft donor.

This chain connects TRBV6-5 to TRBJ1-1; a possible D gene is TRBD1 (5 bases). The length of the CDR3 is 13 residues. V was trimmed by 1 base and J by 2 bases, leaving 5 bases between them. In germline, CDR1 is MNHEY, CDR2 SVGAGI. The CDR3: CASSYWTNTEAFF. DNA for the CDR3: TGTGCCAGCAGTTACTGGACAAACACTGAAGCTTTCTTT.

The V gene is TRBV7-9, the J gene TRBJ2-1, with 8 bases lining up with TRBD2. The V segment lost 5 bases and the J segment 0 bases; nucleotides outside the gene matches: 6. Germline assignment: CDR1 SEHNR and CDR2 FQNEAQ (reference sequence). This CDR3 has 16 amino acids. The CDR3 here is CASSPGGPSSYNEQFF. The CDR3 bases are TGTGCCAGCAGCCCGGGGGGGCCTAGCTCCTACAATGAGCAGTTCTTC.

This clone came up a few times. The chain couples TRBV18 to TRBJ2-7, with a possible D match to TRBD2 (5 bases). This CDR3 is 13 amino acids long. Per the germline V gene, CDR1 is KGHSH and CDR2 is LQKENI. Trimming took off 4 bases at V and 0 bases at J, with 7 bases between the two ends. The CDR3 coding sequence is TGTGCCAGCTCACGGACTCACTCCTACGAGCAGTACTTC. It encodes CASSRTHSYEQYF. The full variable domain, in which reference TRBV18 and TRBJ2-7 provide the parts outside the CDR3, is NAGVMQNPRHLVRRRGQEARLRCSPMKGHSHVYWYRQLPEEGLKFMVYLQKENIIDESGMPKERFSAEFPKEGPSILRIQQVVRGDSAAYFCASSRTHSYEQYFGPGTRLTVT.

Details on this clone: Relative to the germline gene, one junction end is altered; a read error may explain this. Within the sample, other DNA sequences also encode this same CDR3. The genes are TRBV6-1 and TRBJ2-4, with 9 nucleotides matching TRBD2. CDR3 length equals 12 residues. The germline CDR1 and CDR2 sequences are MNHNS and SASEGT. In DNA form, the CDR3 reads TGTGCCGGAGCGGGAGGCGGTGACATTCAGTATTTC. Residues: CAGAGGGDIQYF.

V gene TRBV7-2 combines with J gene TRBJ2-7, with D uncertain. The CDR3 sequence is 12 residues long. CDR1 and CDR2 from the germline V gene are SGHTA and FQGNSA. Between the trimmed V and J ends, which lost 1 base and 6 bases, there was a span of 7 bases. DNA of the CDR3: TGTGCCAGCAGCTTAGGACAATCCGAGCAGTACTTC. As protein: CASSLGQSEQYF.

The chain carries TRBV9 and TRBJ2-5, with 9 bases fitting TRBD2. The J segment lost 5 bases and the V segment lost 0 bases, leaving 8 bases of the junction unmatched. The germline V gene encodes CDR1 SGDLS and CDR2 YYNGEE. The CDR3 length is 16 residues. The CDR3 coding sequence is TGTGCCAGCAGCGTAGAGATCGCTAGCGGGACGGAGACCCAGTACTTC. It encodes CASSVEIASGTETQYF.

V gene TRBV7-9 combines with J gene TRBJ2-7; 7 positions match TRBD1. This CDR3 is 12 amino acids long. The germline gives CDR1 SEHNR, CDR2 FQNEAQ (reference sequence). Trimming cost V 5 bases and J 7 bases; bases outside gene matches: 5. CDR3 nucleotides: TGTGCCAGCAGCGTGAACAGGGGAGAGCAGTACTTC. Its translation: CASSVNRGEQYF.

V usage is TRBV6-1 and J usage is TRBJ2-7, with D perhaps given as TRBD1 or TRBD2 (5 bases each). Germline CDR1 is MNHNS and CDR2 is SASEGT. The CDR3 runs 15 residues. Trimming took 0 bases from V and 0 from J, leaving 9 bases between them. The CDR3 region has the DNA TGTGCCAGCAGTGAAGCCGACGGGGCCTCCTACGAGCAGTACTTC. As protein: CASSEADGASYEQYF.

This chain connects TRBV10-3 to TRBJ2-7; 13 bases align to TRBD2. Germline assignment: CDR1 ENHRY and CDR2 SYGVKD. V lost 6 bases, J lost 4 bases, and 3 bases stayed unmatched. The CDR3 consists of 14 residues. The CDR3 loop is CAISTGLAGYEQYF. In DNA, the CDR3 is TGTGCCATCAGCACGGGACTAGCGGGGTACGAGCAGTACTTC.

This chain connects TRBV7-9 to TRBJ1-2; tentatively, D is TRBD1 (5 bases). The CDR3 covers 13 residues. V dropped 0 bases and J dropped 3 bases, with 5 bases sitting between them. Germline CDR1 and CDR2: SEHNR and FQNEAQ (reference sequence). The CDR3 region has the DNA TGTGCCAGCAGCTTAGCAGGGGACTATGGCTACACCTTC. Protein: CASSLAGDYGYTF.